This T cell receptor (beta chain) was captured in a study of T cell repertoires in cytomegalovirus infection. Study as a whole: Public TCR beta signatures provided an indication of both CMV infection and a matching HLA type.

General study findings and limits: HLA-C-restricted CMV clonotypes gave the most frequent clonotype in two of eight donors.

Notes on this clonotype: Its specificity is unknown.

Each CDR3 protein gets one entry after TCRdb re-called the reads with MiXCR. The sample lists hundreds of thousands of distinct CDR3 sequences, about 24% occurring once. Sequencing was carried out using CD8+ T cells from PBMCs. This receptor was obtained from a human donor in good health (CMV status not recorded). Some clones in this sample may be carry-over from other donors' samples.

CDR3 region: CSAPSTSAEQYF. The CDR3 DNA reads as TGCAGTGCTCCCTCCACTAGCGCCGAGCAGTACTTC. V usage is TRBV20-1 and J usage is TRBJ2-7, with 7 bases that match TRBD2. V gave up 5 bases and J gave up 6 bases; unmatched junction bases: 7. CDR1 and CDR2 from the germline V gene are DFQATT and SNEGSKA (reference sequence). The CDR3 is made up of 12 amino acids.